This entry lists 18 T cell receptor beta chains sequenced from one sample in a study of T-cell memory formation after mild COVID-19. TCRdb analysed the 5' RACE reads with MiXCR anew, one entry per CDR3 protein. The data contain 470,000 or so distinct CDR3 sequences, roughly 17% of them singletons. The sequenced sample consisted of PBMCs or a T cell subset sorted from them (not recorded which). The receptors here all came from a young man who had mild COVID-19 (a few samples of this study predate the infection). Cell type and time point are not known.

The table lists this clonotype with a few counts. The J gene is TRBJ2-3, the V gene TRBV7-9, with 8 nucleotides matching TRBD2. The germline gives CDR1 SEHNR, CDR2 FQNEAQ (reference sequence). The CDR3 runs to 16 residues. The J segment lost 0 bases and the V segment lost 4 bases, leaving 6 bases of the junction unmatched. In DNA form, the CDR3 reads TGTGCCAGCAGCTCCCTTAGCGGGGCGAGCACAGATACGCAGTATTTT. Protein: CASSSLSGASTDTQYF.

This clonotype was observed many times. CDR3 amino acids: CASSPRLAGDTQYF. The CDR3 nucleotides are TGCGCCAGCAGCCCCCGACTAGCAGGGGATACGCAGTATTTT. This chain joins TRBV4-3 and TRBJ2-3; 7 bases map to TRBD2. CDR3 length: 14 amino acids. V lost 4 bases, J lost 6 bases, and 7 bases stayed unmatched. Per germline, CDR1 LGHNA and CDR2 YSLEER.

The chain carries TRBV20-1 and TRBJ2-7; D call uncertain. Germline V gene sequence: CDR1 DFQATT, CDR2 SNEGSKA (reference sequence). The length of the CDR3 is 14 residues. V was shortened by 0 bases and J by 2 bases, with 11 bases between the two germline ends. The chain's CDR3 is CSARDTRQAYEQYV. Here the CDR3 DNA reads TGCAGTGCTAGAGATACCCGGCAGGCCTACGAGCAGTACGTC.

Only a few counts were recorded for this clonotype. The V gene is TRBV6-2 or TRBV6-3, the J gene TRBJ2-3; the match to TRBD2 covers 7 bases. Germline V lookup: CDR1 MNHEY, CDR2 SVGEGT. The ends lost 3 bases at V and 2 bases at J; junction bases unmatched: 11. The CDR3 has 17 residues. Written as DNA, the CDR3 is TGTGCCAGCAGTTATTATGAGGCGGGGGTCTCCACAGATACGCAGTATTTT. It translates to CASSYYEAGVSTDTQYF.

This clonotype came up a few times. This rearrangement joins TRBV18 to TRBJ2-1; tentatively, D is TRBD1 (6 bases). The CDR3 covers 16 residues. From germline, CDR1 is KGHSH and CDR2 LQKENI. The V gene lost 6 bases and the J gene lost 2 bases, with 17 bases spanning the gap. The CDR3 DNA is TGTGCCAGCTCGTTCGCCGGGACACCTACCTACAATGAGCAGTTCTTC. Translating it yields CASSFAGTPTYNEQFF.

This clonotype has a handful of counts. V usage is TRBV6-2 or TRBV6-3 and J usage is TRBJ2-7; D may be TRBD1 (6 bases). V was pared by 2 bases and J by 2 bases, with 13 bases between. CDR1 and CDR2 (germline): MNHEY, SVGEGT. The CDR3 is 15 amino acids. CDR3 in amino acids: CASSYPQGTTYEQYF. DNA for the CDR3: TGTGCCAGCAGTTACCCCCAGGGGACGACCTACGAGCAGTACTTC.

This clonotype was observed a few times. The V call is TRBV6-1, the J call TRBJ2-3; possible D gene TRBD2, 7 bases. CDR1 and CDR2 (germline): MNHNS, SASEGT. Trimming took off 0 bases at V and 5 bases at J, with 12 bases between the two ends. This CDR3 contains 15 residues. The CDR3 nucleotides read TGTGCCAGCAGTGAAGCGGGGGGGGCGATAGATACGCAGTATTTT. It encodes CASSEAGGAIDTQYF.

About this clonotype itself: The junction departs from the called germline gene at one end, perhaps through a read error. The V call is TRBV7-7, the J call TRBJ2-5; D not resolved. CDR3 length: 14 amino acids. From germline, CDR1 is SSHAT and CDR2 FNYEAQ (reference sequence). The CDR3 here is CASSPGAFIETQCF. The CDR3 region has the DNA TGTGCTAGCAGCCCCGGAGCGTTTATAGAGACCCAGTGCTTC.

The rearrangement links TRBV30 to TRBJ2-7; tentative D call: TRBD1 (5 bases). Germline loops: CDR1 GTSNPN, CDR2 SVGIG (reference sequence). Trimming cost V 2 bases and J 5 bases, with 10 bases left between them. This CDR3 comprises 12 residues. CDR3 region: CAWSPLGHEQYF. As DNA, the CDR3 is TGTGCCTGGAGTCCCCTGGGGCACGAGCAGTACTTC.

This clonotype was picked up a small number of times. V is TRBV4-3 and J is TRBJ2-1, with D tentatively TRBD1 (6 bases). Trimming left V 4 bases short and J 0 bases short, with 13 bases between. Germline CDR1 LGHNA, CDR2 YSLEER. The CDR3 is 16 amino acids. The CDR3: CASSLSTGSSYNEQFF. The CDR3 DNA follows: TGCGCCAGCAGCCTGTCCACAGGGAGCTCCTACAATGAGCAGTTCTTC.

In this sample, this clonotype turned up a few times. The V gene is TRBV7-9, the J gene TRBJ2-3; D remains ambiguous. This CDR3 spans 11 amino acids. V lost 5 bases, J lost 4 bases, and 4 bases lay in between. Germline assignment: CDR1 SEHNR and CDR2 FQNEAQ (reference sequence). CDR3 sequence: CASSTPDTQYF. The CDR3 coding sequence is TGTGCCAGCAGCACCCCAGATACGCAGTATTTT.

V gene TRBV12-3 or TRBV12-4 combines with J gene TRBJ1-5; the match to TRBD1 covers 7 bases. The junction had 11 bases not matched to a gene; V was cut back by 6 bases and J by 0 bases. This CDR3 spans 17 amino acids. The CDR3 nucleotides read TGTGCCAGCAGCTCCCGGGACAGCCCTTTTAGCAATCAGCCCCAGCATTTT. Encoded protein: CASSSRDSPFSNQPQHF.

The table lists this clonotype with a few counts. CDR3 DNA sequence: TGTGCCAGCAGTCCCCGGGGGGTTCGAGAAAAACTGTTTTTT. It codes for CASSPRGVREKLFF. The J gene is TRBJ1-4, the V gene TRBV27; the D gene is possibly TRBD1 (5 bases). V was shortened by 5 bases and J by 8 bases, with 15 bases between the two germline ends. This CDR3 region has 14 residues. Germline CDR1 and CDR2: MNHEY and SMNVEV (reference sequence).

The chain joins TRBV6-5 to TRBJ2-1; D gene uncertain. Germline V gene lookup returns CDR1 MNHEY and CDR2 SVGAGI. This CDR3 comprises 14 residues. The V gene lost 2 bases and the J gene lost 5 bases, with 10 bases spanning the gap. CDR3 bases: TGTGCCAGCAGTTACAGACAAATCCACAATGAGCAGTTCTTC. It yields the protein CASSYRQIHNEQFF.

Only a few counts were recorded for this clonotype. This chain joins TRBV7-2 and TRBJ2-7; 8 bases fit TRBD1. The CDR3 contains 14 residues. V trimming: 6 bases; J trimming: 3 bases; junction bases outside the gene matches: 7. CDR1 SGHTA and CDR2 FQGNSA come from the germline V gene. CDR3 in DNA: TGTGCCAGCAGACCGACCGGGACAGGCTACGAGCAGTACTTC. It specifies CASRPTGTGYEQYF.

Here the CDR3 DNA reads TGCGCCAGCAGCCAAGCTACAGCCACCGGGGAGCTGTTTTTT. This translates into CASSQATATGELFF. The chain has TRBV4-3 and TRBJ2-2, with D unclear. The CDR3 is 14 amino acids. Germline CDR1 reads LGHNA; CDR2 reads YSLEER. Trimming took 1 base from V and 4 from J, leaving 7 bases between them.

CDR3 loop: CASTNGAVSEAFF. The CDR3 nucleotides read TGTGCCAGCACAAATGGGGCGGTATCAGAAGCTTTCTTT. The V call is TRBV6-5, the J call TRBJ1-1; D may be TRBD1 (5 bases). CDR3 size: 13 residues. V lost 7 bases to trimming and J lost 8 bases, with 17 bases between them. Germline CDR1 MNHEY, CDR2 SVGAGI.

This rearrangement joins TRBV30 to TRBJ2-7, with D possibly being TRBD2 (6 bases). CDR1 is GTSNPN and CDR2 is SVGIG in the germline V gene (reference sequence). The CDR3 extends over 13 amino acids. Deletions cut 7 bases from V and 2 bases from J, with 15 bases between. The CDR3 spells CAYLRRGTYEQYF. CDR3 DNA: TGTGCCTACCTACGGCGGGGTACCTACGAGCAGTACTTC.